The 24 T cell receptor beta chains below all came from one sample that was sequenced in a study of cytomegalovirus exposure and HLA in healthy donors. It was with 60 Vbeta and 13 Jbeta primers that the PCR ran. Generated by immunoSEQ multiplex PCR, the TCRdb table keeps only in-frame clones and is missing some. Of 140,000 to 150,000 clones listed, about 71% are singletons. The sequenced material came from PBMCs. The receptors were sampled from a woman aged 55-70 years in good health and CMV-seropositive.

V is TRBV7-2 and J is TRBJ2-1; 9 bases agree with TRBD2. The CDR3 sequence is 15 residues long. V was pared by 5 bases and J by 6 bases, with 8 bases of the junction left unmatched. Germline-derived CDR1 and CDR2 are SGHTA and FQGNSA. The CDR3 region is CASSPRAGGRNEQFF. CDR3 sequence (DNA): TGTGCCAGCAGCCCTCGCGCGGGAGGGCGCAATGAGCAGTTCTTC.

The rearrangement joins TRBV28 to TRBJ1-1; D uncertain. V was pared by 6 bases and J by 11 bases, with 13 bases between. Germline V lookup: CDR1 MDHEN, CDR2 SYDVKM. This CDR3 spans 11 amino acids. The CDR3: CASSTPREAFF. The CDR3 nucleotides are TGTGCCAGCAGCACCCCTAGAGAGGCTTTCTTT.

The chain combines TRBV5-1 with TRBJ2-7; a possible D gene is TRBD1 (6 bases). V dropped 5 bases and J dropped 4 bases, with 19 bases sitting between them. The CDR3 covers 15 residues. Germline V gene lookup returns CDR1 SGHRS and CDR2 YFSETQ. In DNA, the CDR3 is TGCGCCAGCAGTAGTGGCCAGGGGTTTTTGTACGAGCAGTACTTC. It specifies CASSSGQGFLYEQYF.

V gene TRBV14 combines with J gene TRBJ2-2, with TRBD2 as a possible D gene (6 bases). This CDR3 comprises 15 residues. V was trimmed by 4 bases and J by 4 bases, leaving 13 bases between them. The V gene's germline CDR1 is SGHDN and CDR2 FVKESK. In DNA, the CDR3 is TGTGCCAGCAGCCCACGGGGACTGGGCACCGGGGAGCTGTTTTTT. Translation: CASSPRGLGTGELFF. Using reference TRBV14 and TRBJ2-2 for the parts outside the CDR3, the full variable domain is EAGVTQFPSHSVIEKGQTVTLRCDPISGHDNLYWYRRVMGKEIKFLLHFVKESKQDESGMPNNRFLAERTGGTYSTLKVQPAELEDSGVYFCASSPRGLGTGELFFGEGSRLTVL.

The genes are TRBV5-1 and TRBJ2-2; D ambiguous. Germline lookup yields CDR1 SGHRS and CDR2 YFSETQ. This CDR3 region has 16 residues. The V gene lost 0 bases and the J gene lost 4 bases, with 13 bases spanning the gap. The CDR3, as DNA: TGCGCCAGCAGCTTGGCAGGTCAGCAGTCCACCGGGGAGCTGTTTTTT. Protein sequence: CASSLAGQQSTGELFF.

The chain is built from TRBV28 and TRBJ1-5; D remains ambiguous. From germline, CDR1 is MDHEN and CDR2 SYDVKM. The CDR3 totals 13 residues. V lost 2 bases to trimming and J lost 7 bases, with 9 bases between them. The DNA for the CDR3 is TGTGCCAGCAGTTTAGGAGGGAAGCAGCCCCAGCATTTT. This sequence encodes CASSLGGKQPQHF.

The CDR3 protein is CASSALTGDYGYTF. The CDR3 DNA sequence: TGTGCCAGTAGTGCCTTGACAGGGGACTATGGCTACACCTTC. The chain links TRBV19 to TRBJ1-2, with 8 positions matching TRBD1. This CDR3 comprises 14 residues. Per the germline V gene, CDR1 is LNHDA and CDR2 is SQIVND (reference sequence). V was pared by 5 bases and J by 3 bases, with 5 bases of the junction left unmatched.

The chain couples TRBV6-1 to TRBJ1-4, with D maybe TRBD1 (5 bases). The CDR3 runs 14 residues. V was cut by 2 bases and J by 6 bases, with 10 bases left in between. Germline lookup yields CDR1 MNHNS and CDR2 SASEGT. CDR3 in DNA: TGTGCCAGCAGTGAATGGGGGGTACATGAAAAACTGTTTTTT. Translated, it gives CASSEWGVHEKLFF.

The chain carries TRBV2 and TRBJ2-5; the match to TRBD2 covers 8 bases. Germline CDR1 is SNHLY and CDR2 is FYNNEI. The J segment lost 5 bases and the V segment lost 7 bases, leaving 12 bases of the junction unmatched. The CDR3 spans 15 residues. CDR3: CASTLAVRTGETQYF. CDR3 nucleotides: TGTGCCAGCACACTAGCGGTTAGAACGGGGGAGACCCAGTACTTC.

The V and J genes are TRBV18 and TRBJ2-3; 9 bases are shared with TRBD1. The V gene end was trimmed by 2 bases and the J gene end by 3 bases; junction bases not matched to a gene: 3. Germline V CDR1 and CDR2: KGHSH, LQKENI. This CDR3 contains 15 residues. Here the CDR3 reads CASSPGTGKTDTQYF. The DNA of the CDR3 is TGTGCCAGCTCACCAGGGACAGGGAAGACAGATACGCAGTATTTT.

J is TRBJ2-7 and V is TRBV6-5; 10 nucleotides line up with TRBD1. Germline V gene lookup returns CDR1 MNHEY and CDR2 SVGAGI. The junction had 7 bases not matched to a gene; V was cut back by 4 bases and J by 7 bases. This CDR3 is built from 14 residues. CDR3 region: CASSSRDRGLEQYF. CDR3 nucleotides: TGTGCCAGCAGTTCCAGGGACAGGGGTTTAGAGCAGTACTTC.

This clone was seen more than once but under ten times. J is TRBJ2-5 and V is TRBV5-4; TRBD1 matches 9 bases. The end of the DNA is better explained by TRBJ2-7, so the J call may be wrong. The CDR3 loop spans 14 amino acids. The germline CDR1 and CDR2 sequences are SGHNT and YYREEE (reference sequence). This CDR3 reads CASSSPGQGAEQYF. In DNA, the CDR3 is TGTGCCAGCAGCTCGCCGGGACAGGGTGCCGAGCAGTACTTC.

The J gene is TRBJ2-1, the V gene TRBV4-1; maybe TRBD1 (5 bases). With 3 bases removed from V and 14 bases from J, the gap between germline ends came to 11 bases. The CDR3 length is 11 residues. Germline V gives CDR1 MGHRA, CDR2 YSYEKL. This CDR3 is CASSHGAGKFF. The CDR3 nucleotides read TGCGCCAGCAGCCACGGAGCAGGGAAGTTCTTC.

The chain links TRBV12-2 to TRBJ1-5; the table assigns TRBD1, which was not confirmed against the DNA. TRBV12-2 is termed a pseudogene. The CDR3 sequence is 14 residues long. The CDR3 nucleotides are TGTGCAAGTCGCTTTAAGGGGGTCAATCAGCCCCAGCATTTT. Encoded protein: CASRFKGVNQPQHF.

This chain joins TRBV30 and TRBJ1-1; D possibly corresponds to TRBD1 (5 bases). This CDR3 has 13 residues. The germline CDR1 and CDR2 sequences are GTSNPN and SVGIG (reference sequence). V shed 6 bases and J shed 3 bases, with 14 bases lying between them. In nucleotides, the CDR3 is TGTGCCTGCCTTTATCCGGGGGACACTGAAGCTTTCTTT. This sequence encodes CACLYPGDTEAFF. The entire variable domain, with the rest obtained from reference TRBV30 and TRBJ1-1, is as follows: SQTIHQWPATLVQPVGSPLSLECTVEGTSNPNLYWYRQAAGRGLQLLFYSVGIGQISSEVPQNLSASRPQDRQFILSSKKLLLSDSGFYLCACLYPGDTEAFFGQGTRLTVV.

The V and J genes are TRBV6-1 and TRBJ2-1; 13 bases map to TRBD2. Germline V gene data show CDR1 as MNHNS and CDR2 as SASEGT. The CDR3 contains 15 residues. With 7 bases clipped from V and 6 bases from J, the junction kept 6 bases outside the gene matches. The CDR3 protein is CASTWTSGSRNEQFF. Written as DNA, the CDR3 is TGTGCCAGCACTTGGACTAGCGGGAGTCGCAATGAGCAGTTCTTC.

This clone was counted a few times. The chain combines TRBV2 with TRBJ1-1; D uncertain. The CDR3 is 14 amino acids. The germline V gene encodes CDR1 SNHLY and CDR2 FYNNEI. Trimming shortened V by 0 bases and J by 11 bases, and 16 bases separated the two germline ends. CDR3: CASSEALLRLRAFF. The CDR3 DNA follows: TGTGCCAGCAGTGAAGCGCTTCTTCGCCTCAGGGCTTTCTTT.

This chain links TRBV11-2 with TRBJ2-7; 7 bases are a match to TRBD1. The CDR3 totals 16 residues. Germline-derived CDR1 and CDR2 are SGHAT and FQNNGV. V dropped 6 bases and J dropped 1; count of bases not matched to a gene: 12. CDR3 sequence (DNA): TGTGCCAGCAGACGTGTGGCCGGGACAGCATCCTACGAGCAGTACTTC. Translation: CASRRVAGTASYEQYF.

The rearrangement uses TRBV5-6 and TRBJ2-3; tentatively, D is TRBD2 (7 bases). Germline CDR1 and CDR2: SGHDT and YYEEEE. CDR3 length equals 15 residues. The V gene lost 6 bases and the J gene lost 0 bases, with 14 bases spanning the gap. This CDR3 reads CASNLRGGSTDTQYF. DNA for the CDR3: TGTGCCAGCAACCTTAGGGGGGGCAGCACAGATACGCAGTATTTT.

The chain recombines TRBV7-9 with TRBJ2-7; 10 bases map to TRBD1. The J segment lost 6 bases and the V segment lost 4 bases, leaving 6 bases of the junction unmatched. The CDR3 spans 14 residues. Germline loops: CDR1 SEHNR, CDR2 FQNEAQ (reference sequence). The CDR3 nucleotides are TGTGCCAGCAGCTGGGGACAGGGGTCACGCGAGCAGTACTTC. This encodes CASSWGQGSREQYF.

V gene TRBV10-3 combines with J gene TRBJ2-3, with 7 bases that match TRBD2. CDR1 and CDR2 from the germline V gene are ENHRY and SYGVKD. The V gene end was trimmed by 7 bases and the J gene end by 8 bases; junction bases not matched to a gene: 9. The CDR3 length is 13 residues. The CDR3 region is CAITREATSTQYF. CDR3 coding DNA: TGTGCCATCACTCGGGAGGCCACCAGTACGCAGTATTTT.

This chain links TRBV29-1 with TRBJ2-3; 9 positions match TRBD1. Germline V gives CDR1 SQVTM, CDR2 ANQGSEA. This CDR3 comprises 15 residues. J lost 2 bases, V lost 2 bases, and 5 bases had no gene match. The CDR3 coding sequence is TGCAGCGTTGAAACCGGGACAGGGATCACAGATACGCAGTATTTT. Its translation is CSVETGTGITDTQYF.

The chain recombines TRBV5-1 with TRBJ1-3, with 7 positions matching TRBD1. The junction had 9 bases not matched to a gene; V was cut back by 4 bases and J by 2 bases. Looked up from germline, CDR1 is SGHRS and CDR2 is YFSETQ. The CDR3 contains 16 residues. In DNA form, the CDR3 reads TGCGCCAGCAGCCTGCATTTCACAGGGGCTGGAAACACCATATATTTT. This sequence encodes CASSLHFTGAGNTIYF.

The chain carries TRBV4-2 and TRBJ2-1; tentative D call: TRBD2 (6 bases). The germline CDR1 and CDR2 sequences are LGHNA and YNFKEQ. CDR3 length: 13 residues. V lost 0 bases and J lost 7, with 7 bases in between. CDR3: CASSQETSNEQFF. The CDR3 region has the DNA TGTGCCAGCAGCCAAGAGACTAGTAATGAGCAGTTCTTC.